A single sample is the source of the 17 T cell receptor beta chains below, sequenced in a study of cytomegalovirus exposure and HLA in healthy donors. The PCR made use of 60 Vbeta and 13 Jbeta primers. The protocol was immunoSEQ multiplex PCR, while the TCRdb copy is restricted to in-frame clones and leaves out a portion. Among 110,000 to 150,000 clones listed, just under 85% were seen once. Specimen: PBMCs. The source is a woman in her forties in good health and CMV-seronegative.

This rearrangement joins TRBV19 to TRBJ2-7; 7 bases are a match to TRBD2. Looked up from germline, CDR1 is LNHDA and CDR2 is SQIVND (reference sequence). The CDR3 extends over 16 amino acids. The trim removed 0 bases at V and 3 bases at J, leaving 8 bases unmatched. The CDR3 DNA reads TGTGCCAGTAGTATAGATCGGGAGGTTTTCAACTACGAGCAGTACTTC. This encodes CASSIDREVFNYEQYF.

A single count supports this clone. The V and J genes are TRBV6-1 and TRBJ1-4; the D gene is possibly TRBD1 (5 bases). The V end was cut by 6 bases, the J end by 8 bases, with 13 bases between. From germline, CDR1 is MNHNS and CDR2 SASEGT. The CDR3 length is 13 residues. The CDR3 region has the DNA TGTGCCAGCAGCTCTGGGGGGGTCGAAAAACTGTTTTTT. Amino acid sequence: CASSSGGVEKLFF.

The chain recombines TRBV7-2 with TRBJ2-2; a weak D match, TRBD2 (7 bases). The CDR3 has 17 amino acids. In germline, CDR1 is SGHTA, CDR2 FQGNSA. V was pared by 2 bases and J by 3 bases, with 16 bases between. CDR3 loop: CASSLRAGGRDTGELFF. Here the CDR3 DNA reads TGTGCCAGCAGCTTACGGGCCGGGGGGCGTGACACCGGGGAGCTGTTTTTT.

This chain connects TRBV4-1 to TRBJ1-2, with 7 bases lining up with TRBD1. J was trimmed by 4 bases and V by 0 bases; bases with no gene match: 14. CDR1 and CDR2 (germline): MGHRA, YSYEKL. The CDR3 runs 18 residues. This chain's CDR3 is CASSQDPGGTASIYGYTF. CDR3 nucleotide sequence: TGCGCCAGCAGCCAAGATCCAGGGGGGACAGCCAGCATCTATGGCTACACCTTC.

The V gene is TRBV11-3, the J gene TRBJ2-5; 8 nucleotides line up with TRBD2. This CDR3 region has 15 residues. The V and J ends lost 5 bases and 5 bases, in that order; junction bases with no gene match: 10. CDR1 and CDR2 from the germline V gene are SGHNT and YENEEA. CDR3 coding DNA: TGTGCCAGCAGCCCGTCAGCGGGAGCGGGCGAGACCCAGTACTTC. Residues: CASSPSAGAGETQYF.

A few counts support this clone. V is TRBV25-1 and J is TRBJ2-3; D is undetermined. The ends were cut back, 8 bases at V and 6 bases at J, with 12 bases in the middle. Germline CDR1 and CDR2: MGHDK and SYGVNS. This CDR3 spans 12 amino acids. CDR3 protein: CASATPGDTQYF. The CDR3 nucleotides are TGTGCCAGCGCCACTCCTGGTGATACGCAGTATTTT.

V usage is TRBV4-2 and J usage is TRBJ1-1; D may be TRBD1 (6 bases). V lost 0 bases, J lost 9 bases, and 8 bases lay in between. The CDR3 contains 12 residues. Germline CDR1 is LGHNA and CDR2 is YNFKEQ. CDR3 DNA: TGTGCCAGCAGCCAAGATTGGGGGCAAGCTTTCTTT. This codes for CASSQDWGQAFF.

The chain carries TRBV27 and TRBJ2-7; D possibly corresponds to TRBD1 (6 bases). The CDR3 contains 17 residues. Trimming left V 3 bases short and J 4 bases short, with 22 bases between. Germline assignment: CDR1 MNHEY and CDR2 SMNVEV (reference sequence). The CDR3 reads CASSFIFQQGPIYEQYF. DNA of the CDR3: TGTGCCAGCAGTTTTATATTCCAGCAGGGGCCGATTTACGAGCAGTACTTC.

The DNA for the CDR3 is TGTGCCAGTAGTATAGGGGACAGGGACACCGGGGAGCTGTTTTTT. This sequence encodes CASSIGDRDTGELFF. This rearrangement joins TRBV19 to TRBJ2-2, with 9 bases that match TRBD1. The CDR3 consists of 15 residues. V was clipped by 1 base and J by 3 bases; unmatched bases: 0. Germline loops: CDR1 LNHDA, CDR2 SQIVND (reference sequence).

CDR3 in amino acids: CASSVGVQGSGNTIYF. The CDR3 DNA follows: TGTGCCAGCAGCGTAGGTGTGCAGGGGAGCGGAAACACCATATATTTT. This rearrangement joins TRBV9 to TRBJ1-3, with D perhaps matching TRBD1 (6 bases). Germline V gene lookup returns CDR1 SGDLS and CDR2 YYNGEE. V was pared by 0 bases and J by 4 bases, with 14 bases between. This CDR3 is 16 amino acids long.

CDR3 sequence reads: CASSFGGSYEQYF. CDR3 DNA: TGTGCCAGCAGTTTCGGGGGCTCCTACGAGCAGTACTTC. V and J are TRBV27 and TRBJ2-7; weak D call: TRBD2 (6 bases). This CDR3 has 13 residues. Trimming shortened V by 3 bases and J by 0 bases, and 6 bases separated the two germline ends. Germline CDR1 MNHEY, CDR2 SMNVEV (reference sequence).

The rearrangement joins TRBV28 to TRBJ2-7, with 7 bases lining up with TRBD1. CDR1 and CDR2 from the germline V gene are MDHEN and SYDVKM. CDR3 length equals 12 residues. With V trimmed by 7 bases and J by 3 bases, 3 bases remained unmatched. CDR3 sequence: CASKGAGYEQYF. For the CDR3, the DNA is TGTGCCAGCAAGGGGGCGGGCTACGAGCAGTACTTC.

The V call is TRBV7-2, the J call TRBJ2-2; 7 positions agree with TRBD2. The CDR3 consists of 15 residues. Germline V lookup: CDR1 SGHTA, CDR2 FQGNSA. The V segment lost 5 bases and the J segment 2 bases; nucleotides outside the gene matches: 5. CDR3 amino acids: CASSLQRDNTGELFF. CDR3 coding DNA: TGTGCCAGCAGCCTACAGCGGGACAACACCGGGGAGCTGTTTTTT.

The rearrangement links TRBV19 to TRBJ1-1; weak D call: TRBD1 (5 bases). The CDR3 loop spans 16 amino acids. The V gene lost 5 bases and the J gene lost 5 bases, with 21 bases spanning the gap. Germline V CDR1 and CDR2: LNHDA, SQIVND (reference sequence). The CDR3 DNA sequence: TGTGCCAGTAGTTCTCCGCAGGGTAGGATACTAACTGAAGCTTTCTTT. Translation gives CASSSPQGRILTEAFF.

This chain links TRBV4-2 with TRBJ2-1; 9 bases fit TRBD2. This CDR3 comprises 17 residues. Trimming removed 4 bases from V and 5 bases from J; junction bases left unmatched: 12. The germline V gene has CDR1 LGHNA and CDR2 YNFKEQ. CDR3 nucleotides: TGTGCCAGCAGCCGGGTGGCGGGAGGGCAACAAAACAATGAGCAGTTCTTC. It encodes CASSRVAGGQQNNEQFF.

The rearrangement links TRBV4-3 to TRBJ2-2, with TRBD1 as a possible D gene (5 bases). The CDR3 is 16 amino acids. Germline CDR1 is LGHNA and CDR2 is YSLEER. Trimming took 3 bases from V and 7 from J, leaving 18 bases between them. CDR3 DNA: TGCGCCAGCAGCCAGACTTTGTCCCAGGGCGTCGGGGAGCTGTTTTTT. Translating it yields CASSQTLSQGVGELFF.

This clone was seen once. CDR3 DNA: TGTGCCAGCAGTGTCATACTTAACAATGAGCAGTTCTTC. Translation: CASSVILNNEQFF. The V and J genes are TRBV28 and TRBJ2-1; no clear D gene. The length of the CDR3 is 13 residues. The V gene lost 5 bases and the J gene lost 5 bases, with 10 bases spanning the gap. CDR1 and CDR2 from the germline V gene are MDHEN and SYDVKM.